A selection of T cell receptor beta chains follows, all from one sample in a study of human T cells and chemical hapten exposure. TCRdb re-analysed the RACE reads in MiXCR, keeping a single row per CDR3 protein. The table lists tens of thousands of distinct CDR3 sequences, 10% to 15% of them singletons. Sequencing was performed on whole blood, taken in connection with sensitization to the hapten diphenylcyclopropenone (DPC). The source is a woman aged 60-75 years with alopecia areata. Some clones in this sample may be carry-over from other donors' samples. Each CDR3 is given with its conserved first and last residue. The D gene is left open where the match is weak. Some rows mark clone size as missing; the rest say once, few, many or name a class of expanded clone.

D	V	J	size	CDR3	DNA
NA	TRBV7-9	TRBJ2-1	many	CASSSFTVSYNEQFF	TGTGCCAGCAGCTCCTTTACCGTCTCCTACAATGAGCAGTTCTTC
NA	TRBV4-1	TRBJ1-6	few	CASSQREDSPLHF	TGCGCTAGCAGCCAACGAGAGGATTCACCCCTCCACTTT
TRBD1	TRBV5-1	TRBJ2-3	few	CASSRTGDSEIARGTDTQYF	TGCGCCAGCAGCCGTACAGGGGACAGCGAAATAGCCAGGGGCACAGATACGCAGTATTTT
TRBD1	TRBV5-1	TRBJ2-5	NA	CASSLGVTGASSQETQYF	TGCGCCAGCAGCTTGGGCGTGACAGGGGCCTCTTCTCAAGAGACCCAGTACTTC
TRBD2	TRBV7-3	TRBJ2-2	NA	CASSPTRTSGGAPGELFF	TGTGCCAGCAGCCCGACGCGAACTAGCGGGGGGGCCCCCGGGGAGCTGTTTTTT
NA	TRBV5-1	TRBJ2-7	few	CASSQFRPYEQYF	TGCGCCAGCAGTCAATTTCGACCCTACGAGCAGTACTTC
NA	TRBV7-6	TRBJ1-2	many	CASSGGGGHYGYTF	TGTGCCAGCAGCGGTGGGGGGGGCCACTATGGCTACACCTTC
NA	TRBV15	TRBJ1-6	few	CATSRGGDVSLHF	TGTGCCACCAGCCGAGGAGGGGATGTGTCCCTCCACTTT
NA	TRBV2	TRBJ2-7	few	CASSAGMKGYEQYF	TGTGCCAGCAGTGCAGGGATGAAAGGGTACGAGCAGTACTTC
NA	TRBV9	TRBJ1-2	NA	CASSVISNYGYTF	TGTGCCAGCAGCGTAATAAGTAACTATGGCTACACCTTC
NA	TRBV7-3	TRBJ1-1	many	CASSGGLLNTEAFF	TGTGCCAGCAGCGGGGGACTCCTGAACACTGAAGCTTTCTTT
NA	TRBV11-2	TRBJ2-6	many	CASSLANGRSGANVLTF	TGTGCCAGCAGCTTAGCTAACGGCCGTTCTGGGGCCAACGTCCTGACTTTC
TRBD1	TRBV29-1	TRBJ2-7	NA	CSVTRGQGITNYEQYF	TGCAGCGTCACCAGGGGACAGGGGATAACTAACTACGAGCAGTACTTC
TRBD2	TRBV23-1	TRBJ2-1	few	CASSQPLGLAYNEQFF	TGCGCCAGCAGTCAACCCCTAGGACTAGCATACAATGAGCAGTTCTTC
NA	TRBV18	TRBJ1-1	NA	CASSRGQLNTEAFF	TGTGCCAGCTCCCGGGGTCAGTTGAACACTGAAGCTTTCTTT
NA	TRBV20-1	TRBJ1-5	many	CSASFLSNQPQHF	TGCAGTGCTAGTTTCCTGAGCAATCAGCCCCAGCATTTT
NA	TRBV6-6	TRBJ2-2	NA	CASSSSSVPGELFF	TGTGCCAGCAGTTCCTCTAGCGTCCCCGGGGAGCTGTTTTTT
TRBD1	TRBV30	TRBJ1-1	many	CAWSHGQAATEAFF	TGTGCCTGGAGCCATGGACAGGCCGCAACTGAAGCTTTCTTT